Each of the 24 T cell receptor beta chains below was sequenced from the same sample in a study of response to subunit inactivated influenza vaccine. TCRdb independently ran MiXCR on the RT-PCR reads; one entry per CDR3 protein. Of about 520,000 distinct CDR3 sequences listed, around 25% were seen once; the top ten hold 1.5% to 2%. The sequenced sample was CD4+ T cells sorted from PBMCs, obtained less than 6 days after vaccination. All receptors derive from a man aged 50-59 years who received an inactivated influenza vaccine.

V gene TRBV7-8 combines with J gene TRBJ2-6, with D perhaps matching TRBD1 or TRBD2 (5 bases each). The germline CDR1 and CDR2 sequences are SGHVS and FQNEAQ. The CDR3 has 16 residues. V lost 0 bases to trimming and J lost 1 base, with 7 bases between them. CDR3 nucleotide sequence: TGTGCCAGCAGCTTAGCGTGGGGGTCTGGGGCCAACGTCCTGACTTTC. Its protein is CASSLAWGSGANVLTF.

The chain recombines TRBV7-2 with TRBJ1-3; possibly TRBD1 for D (5 bases). Trimming left V 3 bases short and J 2 bases short, with 11 bases between. From germline, CDR1 is SGHTA and CDR2 FQGNSA. The CDR3 covers 15 residues. The CDR3 coding sequence is TGTGCCAGCAGCTTTGAGGTGGGGGCTGGAAACACCATATATTTT. Its protein is CASSFEVGAGNTIYF.

This chain links TRBV5-1 with TRBJ2-7; 12 bases map to TRBD1. The germline V gene has CDR1 SGHRS and CDR2 YFSETQ. V dropped 4 bases and J dropped 6; count of bases not matched to a gene: 5. The CDR3 has 14 residues. In DNA, the CDR3 is TGCGCCAGCAGCACCGGGACAGGGGGCGGCGAGCAGTACTTC. Protein sequence: CASSTGTGGGEQYF.

This clonotype was recorded a few times. The V gene is TRBV20-1, the J gene TRBJ2-7; D tentatively fits TRBD1 or TRBD2 (7 bases each). The V gene's germline CDR1 is DFQATT and CDR2 SNEGSKA (reference sequence). Trimming took off 0 bases at V and 5 bases at J, with 17 bases between the two ends. This CDR3 contains 15 residues. CDR3 loop: CSARDLGRGGDEQYF. CDR3 nucleotides: TGCAGTGCTAGAGATCTAGGCAGGGGGGGGGACGAGCAGTACTTC.

This clonotype came up a few times. V usage is TRBV6-5 and J usage is TRBJ2-2; D call uncertain. V gave up 0 bases and J gave up 1 base, with 3 bases separating them. The CDR3 extends over 14 amino acids. The V gene's germline CDR1 is MNHEY and CDR2 SVGAGI. The CDR3 DNA reads as TGTGCCAGCAGTTACTCCGAGAACACCGGGGAGCTGTTTTTT. Translating gives CASSYSENTGELFF.

V gene TRBV6-1 combines with J gene TRBJ2-1; 7 bases line up with TRBD2. Germline-derived CDR1 and CDR2 are MNHNS and SASEGT. Germline trimming cut 5 bases from V and 3 bases from J; bases unmatched to any gene: 1. The CDR3 has 13 residues. The CDR3 reads CASSRDYYNEQFF. The CDR3, as DNA: TGTGCCAGCAGTCGGGACTACTACAATGAGCAGTTCTTC.

This chain joins TRBV19 and TRBJ2-2; D may be TRBD1 (5 bases). The CDR3 totals 14 residues. From germline, CDR1 is LNHDA and CDR2 SQIVND (reference sequence). V dropped 7 bases and J dropped 5 bases, with 14 bases sitting between them. The DNA for the CDR3 is TGTGCCAGTAATACTCAGGGTTATACCGGGGAGCTGTTTTTT. It is translated as CASNTQGYTGELFF.

This chain uses TRBV30 with TRBJ2-5; 13 bases map to TRBD2. Trimming removed 3 bases from V and 0 bases from J; junction bases left unmatched: 4. The CDR3 totals 16 residues. Germline V gives CDR1 GTSNPN, CDR2 SVGIG (reference sequence). CDR3 DNA: TGTGCCTGGAGGGGACTAGCGGGGAGGTACCAAGAGACCCAGTACTTC. Translating gives CAWRGLAGRYQETQYF.

This clonotype was recorded a few times. This sequence joins TRBV6-1 and TRBJ2-7, with a tentative D call TRBD1 (5 bases). The CDR3 has 14 amino acids. V gave up 5 bases and J gave up 3 bases, with 14 bases separating them. The germline V gene encodes CDR1 MNHNS and CDR2 SASEGT. Here the CDR3 DNA reads TGTGCCAGCAGTCCAGGGCAGGCCATCTACGAGCAGTACTTC. Translating it yields CASSPGQAIYEQYF.

The chain couples TRBV6-1 to TRBJ2-3; D gene unclear. Germline CDR1 is MNHNS and CDR2 is SASEGT. V gave up 6 bases and J gave up 9 bases, with 16 bases separating them. The CDR3 has 13 amino acids. The CDR3 sequence: CASSSRGTATQYF. CDR3 DNA sequence: TGTGCCAGCAGCAGCCGCGGAACGGCCACGCAGTATTTT.

The chain has TRBV27 and TRBJ1-1, with no clear D. Trimming pared 5 bases from V and 4 bases from J, leaving 11 bases between. The CDR3 spans 13 residues. Germline lookup yields CDR1 MNHEY and CDR2 SMNVEV (reference sequence). The CDR3 loop reads CASSPSEGTEAFF. The DNA of the CDR3 is TGTGCCAGCAGTCCGAGCGAGGGCACTGAAGCTTTCTTT.

At least ten counts were recorded for this clonotype. This chain uses TRBV7-6 with TRBJ2-7, with 9 bases fitting TRBD1. Per germline, CDR1 SGHVS and CDR2 FNYEAQ. The V gene end was trimmed by 5 bases and the J gene end by 7 bases; junction bases not matched to a gene: 18. CDR3 size: 17 residues. The CDR3 region has the DNA TGTGCCAGCAGCCGAGATCTGGGGACAGGGTCCACCTGGGAGCAGTACTTC. As protein: CASSRDLGTGSTWEQYF.

This clonotype was detected only a few times. The chain carries TRBV5-1 and TRBJ1-2; TRBD1 matches 7 bases. The CDR3 length is 14 residues. CDR1 SGHRS and CDR2 YFSETQ come from the germline V gene. V dropped 3 bases and J dropped 4; count of bases not matched to a gene: 6. The CDR3 DNA is TGCGCCAGCAGCTCTGGACAGGCCGGCTATGGCTACACCTTC. Amino acids: CASSSGQAGYGYTF.

This clonotype turned up a few times. The V call is TRBV30, the J call TRBJ2-7, with a tentative D call TRBD1 (6 bases). There are 14 residues in the CDR3. In germline, CDR1 is GTSNPN, CDR2 SVGIG (reference sequence). The germline V and J ends were trimmed by 1 base and 3 bases, with 13 bases remaining between them. In nucleotides, the CDR3 is TGTGCCTGGAGTGCAAGGGGGTTAAGCTACGAGCAGTACTTC. This encodes CAWSARGLSYEQYF.

The sample holds a few counts of this clonotype. The V call is TRBV24-1, the J call TRBJ1-2; 10 bases line up with TRBD1. With 1 base clipped from V and 8 bases from J, the junction kept 9 bases outside the gene matches. The CDR3 length is 16 residues. Germline values: CDR1 KGHDR, CDR2 SFDVKD. CDR3 in amino acids: CATSDFTERDRGGYTF. CDR3 coding DNA: TGTGCCACCAGTGATTTTACGGAAAGGGACAGGGGCGGCTACACCTTC.

This clonotype showed up just a few times. The V gene is TRBV6-6, the J gene TRBJ2-5; tentatively, D is TRBD1 (5 bases). Germline-derived CDR1 and CDR2 are MNHNY and SVGAGI (reference sequence). Deletions cut 7 bases from V and 2 bases from J, with 14 bases between. The CDR3 is 14 amino acids. For the CDR3, the DNA is TGTGCCAGCACTCAGGGTTTCGGTCAAGAGACCCAGTACTTC. The encoded protein is CASTQGFGQETQYF.

V and J are TRBV5-1 and TRBJ1-1; 11 bases agree with TRBD1. The germline V gene encodes CDR1 SGHRS and CDR2 YFSETQ. Unmatched junction bases numbered 9, after V lost 4 bases and J lost 4 bases. This CDR3 is 16 amino acids long. Written as DNA, the CDR3 is TGCGCCAGCAGCGGACAGGGGGCCTCAAGGGGCACTGAAGCTTTCTTT. This gives the protein CASSGQGASRGTEAFF.

The gene calls are TRBV5-1 and TRBJ2-3, with TRBD2 identical over 10 bases. Trimming at V came to 4 bases and at J to 5 bases, leaving 13 bases not matched to a gene. The V gene's germline CDR1 is SGHRS and CDR2 YFSETQ. The CDR3 contains 17 residues. The DNA for the CDR3 is TGCGCCAGCAGCCTTTACCCGCCTAGCGGGAGTGTAGATACGCAGTATTTT. Residues: CASSLYPPSGSVDTQYF.

The chain combines TRBV4-2 with TRBJ2-7, with TRBD2 identical over 9 bases. Per germline, CDR1 LGHNA and CDR2 YNFKEQ. The trim removed 0 bases at V and 0 bases at J, leaving 9 bases unmatched. The CDR3 is 18 amino acids. CDR3 loop: CASSQDLSSGALSYEQYF. The CDR3 nucleotides read TGTGCCAGCAGCCAAGATCTGTCTAGCGGGGCCCTCTCCTACGAGCAGTACTTC.

The chain has TRBV10-3 and TRBJ1-1, with TRBD1 identical over 8 bases. This CDR3 contains 17 residues. CDR1 ENHRY and CDR2 SYGVKD come from the germline V gene. J lost 0 bases, V lost 0 bases, and 6 bases had no gene match. CDR3 sequence: CAISESGPGGLNTEAFF. CDR3 DNA: TGTGCCATCAGTGAGTCAGGACCAGGGGGCTTGAACACTGAAGCTTTCTTT.

V usage is TRBV29-1 and J usage is TRBJ2-3, with D unresolved. Germline CDR1 reads SQVTM; CDR2 reads ANQGSEA. Trimming left V 3 bases short and J 4 bases short, with 5 bases between. CDR3 length: 11 residues. CDR3 amino acids: CSVETSDTQYF. The CDR3, as DNA: TGCAGCGTTGAGACCTCAGATACGCAGTATTTT.

The sample holds many counts of this clonotype. This chain connects TRBV12-3 or TRBV12-4 to TRBJ2-3; 9 bases map to TRBD2. The CDR3 has 14 amino acids. V was pared by 7 bases and J by 4 bases, with 6 bases of the junction left unmatched. The CDR3 is CASIIAGVADTQYF. As DNA, the CDR3 is TGTGCCAGCATCATAGCGGGGGTCGCAGATACGCAGTATTTT.

This clonotype was recorded a few times. V gene TRBV5-1 combines with J gene TRBJ2-3; the match to TRBD2 covers 12 bases. Trimming at V came to 0 bases and at J to 6 bases, leaving 11 bases not matched to a gene. The V gene's germline CDR1 is SGHRS and CDR2 YFSETQ. The CDR3 runs 18 residues. The CDR3 DNA is TGCGCCAGCAGCTTGGCGGCTAGCGGGAGGGCCCCCCTTGATACGCAGTATTTT. It translates to CASSLAASGRAPLDTQYF.

The CDR3 protein is CASRPPRRLAGGGNEQFF. The CDR3 DNA follows: TGTGCCAGCAGACCGCCCAGACGACTAGCGGGAGGCGGGAATGAGCAGTTCTTC. The chain couples TRBV28 to TRBJ2-1; 13 bases fit TRBD2. Trimming removed 6 bases from V and 7 bases from J; junction bases left unmatched: 15. Per germline, CDR1 MDHEN and CDR2 SYDVKM. The CDR3 is 18 amino acids. Full variable domain (rest looked up from reference TRBV28 and TRBJ2-1): DVKVTQSSRYLVKRTGEKVFLECVQDMDHENMFWYRQDPGLGLRLIYFSYDVKMKEKGDIPEGYSVSREKKERFSLILESASTNQTSMYLCASRPPRRLAGGGNEQFFGPGTRLTVL.